The clone carrying this T cell receptor (beta chain) came up many times. This entry is derived from a study of regulatory T cells in long-lasting Graves disease. Study overall: Newly diagnosed Graves' patients had taken antithyroid drugs under 3 months.

V trimming: 6 bases; J trimming: 8 bases; junction bases outside the gene matches: 9. The CDR3 consists of 15 residues. CDR1 is SGHKS, CDR2 YYEKEE, per germline (reference sequence). As to time point: newly diagnosed GD, antithyroid drugs for less than 3 months. Extracted RNA from PBMCs served as the source of the TCR library. Patients with Graves' disease were diagnosed by American Thyroid Association guidelines. TCR beta libraries were built with iRepertoire HTBI primers and Arm-PCR of CDR3 regions. From the multiplex PCR reads, TCRdb called clonotypes with MiXCR, one entry per CDR3 protein. The sample holds under 500,000 distinct CDR3 sequences, about a sixth seen once. In addition, the sample was reused for a study of T cells in Graves' hyperthyroidism and ophthalmopathy. That source reports: Using the HTBI primer set, a first-round RT-PCR was run on the TCR CDR3.

This sample comprised peripheral blood mononuclear cells (PBMCs), obtained at new diagnosis, from a patient treated with antithyroid drugs. The chain joins TRBV5-5 to TRBJ2-1; 12 nucleotides agree with TRBD2. The receptor's source is a woman in her thirties with Graves disease. The CDR3 protein is CASTKRLAGEDEQFF. CDR3 nucleotides: TGTGCCAGCACTAAGAGACTAGCGGGAGAGGATGAGCAGTTCTTC.